This TCR beta chain was profiled in a study of blood T cells in healthy people across ages. Study-level points and caveats: Investigators treated diversity estimates from one million T cells as underestimates.

The V gene's germline CDR1 is LGHNA and CDR2 YSLEER. This CDR3 has 14 amino acids. V lost 1 base and J lost 7, with 11 bases in between. PCR was performed a second time for about 7 to 11 cycles using a sample-barcoded 5' primer and a J-beta primer mix. TCRdb re-called the 5' RACE reads through MiXCR, storing one row per CDR3 protein. The sample consists of some 690,000 distinct CDR3 sequences, 20% to 25% of them appearing once. This clonotype was seen a few times. Its antigen remains unknown. Sequencing input: blood. This TCR was sampled from a man aged 70 or older in good health. The genes are TRBV4-3 and TRBJ2-1; perhaps TRBD2 as D (5 bases). In DNA, the CDR3 is TGCGCCAGCAGCCAAGCGGACTGGGTTAATGAGCAGTTCTTC. Translating it yields CASSQADWVNEQFF.